This T cell receptor (beta chain) came from a study of blood T cell repertoires in COVID-19. Overall study context: Both acute and convalescent COVID-19 samples were obtained from the United States, Italy and Spain. In each case, the material was cDNA or gDNA derived from T cells, B-cell-depleted T cells, or PBMCs.

In the source study's methods: Estimation of nucleated cell counts was performed using reference gene primer amplification. Some clones are missing from TCRdb's copy, which holds only in-frame ones; the method was immunoSEQ multiplex PCR. The V and J calls and clone size were taken over from that table, and D and trimming were inferred from the DNA. The table shows 150,000 to 250,000 clones, with approximately 84% occurring only once. This clone has more than one count but fewer than ten. Trimming pared 1 base from V and 6 bases from J, leaving 16 bases between. Per germline, CDR1 MGHRA and CDR2 YSYEKL. The CDR3 runs 16 residues.

This TCR derives from a human donor with acute or convalescent COVID-19. The donor label of this sample is uncertain. Sequencing input: peripheral blood. The chain joins TRBV4-1 to TRBJ1-5; possible D gene TRBD1, 6 bases. Written as DNA, the CDR3 is TGCGCCAGCAGCCAAGCCCCCCTGGGGGCCGGTCAGCCCCAGCATTTT. Amino acid sequence: CASSQAPLGAGQPQHF.